These 21 T cell receptor beta chains were all obtained from the same sample, sequenced in a study of early T cells in non-severe SARS-CoV-2 infection. A single record per CDR3 protein comes from TCRdb applying MiXCR to the 5' RACE reads. The sample lists tens of thousands of distinct CDR3 sequences; under 15% were seen once. Sequenced sample: whole blood. These receptor sequences come from an adult who was a healthcare worker with PCR-confirmed SARS-CoV-2 infection or an uninfected control (not recorded which).

In DNA, the CDR3 is TGCGCCAGCAGCGGAATGAGCACAGATACGCAGTATTTT. Its translation: CASSGMSTDTQYF. The V call is TRBV5-1, the J call TRBJ2-3; D gene unclear. CDR3 length: 13 amino acids. CDR1 is SGHRS, CDR2 YFSETQ, per germline. Trimming took off 4 bases at V and 0 bases at J, with 6 bases between the two ends. The whole variable domain, remainder taken from reference TRBV5-1 and TRBJ2-3, is KAGVTQTPRYLIKTRGQQVTLSCSPISGHRSVSWYQQTPGQGLQFLFEYFSETQRNKGNFPGRFSGRQFSNSRSEMNVSTLELGDSALYLCASSGMSTDTQYFGPGTRLTVL.

In DNA form, the CDR3 reads TGCGCCAGCAGCTCTGGGGGGGCTCAACGAGGGACTGAAGCTTTCTTT. This gives the protein CASSSGGAQRGTEAFF. V is TRBV5-1 and J is TRBJ1-1; D perhaps matches TRBD1 (6 bases). This CDR3 spans 16 amino acids. Looked up from germline, CDR1 is SGHRS and CDR2 is YFSETQ. Trimming removed 3 bases at V and 5 bases at J, with 20 bases between.

This chain joins TRBV7-9 and TRBJ2-2; unclear D gene. This CDR3 region has 15 residues. The germline V gene encodes CDR1 SEHNR and CDR2 FQNEAQ (reference sequence). V was pared by 1 base and J by 0 bases, with 6 bases between. The CDR3 loop is CASSLGIANTGELFF. CDR3 sequence (DNA): TGTGCCAGCAGCTTAGGGATCGCGAACACCGGGGAGCTGTTTTTT.

This clonotype showed up just a few times. The chain recombines TRBV6-6 with TRBJ1-1, with 9 bases identical to TRBD1. The CDR3 totals 15 residues. V shed 5 bases and J 5 bases; nucleotides not matched to a gene: 9. CDR1 is MNHNY, CDR2 SVGAGI, per germline (reference sequence). The DNA for the CDR3 is TGTGCCAGCAGTACACCGGGACAGGGTACGACTGAAGCTTTCTTT. It encodes CASSTPGQGTTEAFF.

This clonotype was counted ten times or more. The chain couples TRBV4-3 to TRBJ1-2, with D maybe TRBD1 (6 bases). CDR3 length: 16 amino acids. CDR1 LGHNA and CDR2 YSLEER come from the germline V gene. Trimming cost V 3 bases and J 6 bases, with 20 bases left between them. CDR3 sequence (DNA): TGCGCCAGCAGCCAGAACACCGGGACATCGTTTAATGGCTACACCTTC. Amino acid sequence: CASSQNTGTSFNGYTF.

The chain joins TRBV19 to TRBJ1-4, with 7 bases identical to TRBD1. The CDR3 is 16 residues long. CDR1 is LNHDA, CDR2 SQIVND, per germline (reference sequence). Losses at the gene ends were 4 bases for V and 8 bases for J; bases not matched to a gene: 13. CDR3 protein: CASSTSQGMVREKLFF. In nucleotides, the CDR3 is TGTGCCAGTAGTACCTCACAGGGGATGGTTCGCGAAAAACTGTTTTTT.

This clonotype was counted a few times. The gene calls are TRBV25-1 and TRBJ1-3; TRBD1 agrees at 9 bases. The CDR3 is 15 residues long. After removal of 5 bases from V and 4 bases from J, the junction contained 6 bases not matched to a gene. Germline CDR1 reads MGHDK; CDR2 reads SYGVNS. As DNA, the CDR3 is TGTGCCAGCAGTTCACAGGGGGCGTACGGAAACACCATATATTTT. It codes for CASSSQGAYGNTIYF. The whole variable domain, remainder taken from reference TRBV25-1 and TRBJ1-3, is EADIYQTPRYLVIGTGKKITLECSQTMGHDKMYWYQQDPGMELHLIHYSYGVNSTEKGDLSSESTVSRIRTEHFPLTLESARPSHTSQYLCASSSQGAYGNTIYFGEGSWLTVV.

This clonotype appeared a few times. The chain employs TRBV16 and TRBJ1-6, with no clear D. Germline-derived CDR1 and CDR2 are KGHSY and FQNENV. V lost 4 bases and J lost 8, with 12 bases in between. The CDR3 covers 14 residues. The CDR3 DNA is TGTGCCAGCAGCCGGGGATGGGAAGATTCACCCCTCCACTTT. It specifies CASSRGWEDSPLHF.

This chain joins TRBV29-1 and TRBJ1-1; D uncertain. The CDR3 is made up of 13 amino acids. V was shortened by 7 bases and J by 4 bases, with 16 bases between the two germline ends. Germline CDR1 reads SQVTM; CDR2 reads ANQGSEA. Here the CDR3 DNA reads TGCAGCGCCAAGGCCCGACCGGGCACTGAAGCTTTCTTT. Translating gives CSAKARPGTEAFF.

The rearrangement uses TRBV6-6 and TRBJ2-7; 12 nucleotides align to TRBD2. Germline assignment: CDR1 MNHNY and CDR2 SVGAGI (reference sequence). The CDR3 extends over 18 amino acids. V shed 6 bases, J shed 0 bases, and the junction held 12 bases outside the gene matches. The chain's CDR3 is CASSQTAGLAGFSYEQYF. CDR3 in DNA: TGTGCCAGCAGCCAAACCGCGGGACTAGCGGGTTTCTCCTACGAGCAGTACTTC.

This clonotype was counted a few times. The chain employs TRBV9 and TRBJ2-3, with 8 positions matching TRBD2. V shed 0 bases and J 1 base; nucleotides not matched to a gene: 7. This CDR3 comprises 17 residues. Germline loops: CDR1 SGDLS, CDR2 YYNGEE. For the CDR3, the DNA is TGTGCCAGCAGCGTAGATGTAGCGGGGACGGGCACAGATACGCAGTATTTT. Translated: CASSVDVAGTGTDTQYF.

The table lists this clonotype with many counts. The chain has TRBV6-5 and TRBJ1-2; 11 nucleotides agree with TRBD1. The CDR3 consists of 14 residues. CDR1 is MNHEY, CDR2 SVGAGI, per germline. Trimming removed 2 bases from V and 7 bases from J; junction bases left unmatched: 3. The CDR3 sequence is CASSYAGTGGGYTF. CDR3 nucleotide sequence: TGTGCCAGCAGTTACGCTGGGACAGGGGGTGGCTACACCTTC.

This chain uses TRBV5-1 with TRBJ2-3; D ambiguous. Per germline, CDR1 SGHRS and CDR2 YFSETQ. The V end was cut by 0 bases, the J end by 2 bases, with 7 bases between. The CDR3 is 14 amino acids. CDR3 nucleotides: TGCGCCAGCAGCTTGGAGATCCCCACAGATACGCAGTATTTT. Protein product: CASSLEIPTDTQYF.

This clonotype appeared a few times. This chain links TRBV5-5 with TRBJ1-5, with D maybe TRBD1 (6 bases). The CDR3 extends over 16 amino acids. Germline values: CDR1 SGHKS, CDR2 YYEKEE (reference sequence). V lost 4 bases and J 5 bases, leaving 19 bases between the germline ends. The CDR3 sequence is CASSTIPGAGDQPQHF. The CDR3 DNA is TGTGCCAGCAGCACGATCCCAGGGGCGGGGGATCAGCCCCAGCATTTT.

There are many counts of this clonotype. This chain joins TRBV5-1 and TRBJ1-1; 9 nucleotides align to TRBD1. Germline lookup yields CDR1 SGHRS and CDR2 YFSETQ. The length of the CDR3 is 16 residues. The V segment lost 4 bases and the J segment 0 bases; nucleotides outside the gene matches: 7. CDR3: CASSPRTGEMNTEAFF. CDR3 nucleotide sequence: TGCGCCAGCAGCCCGCGGACAGGGGAGATGAACACTGAAGCTTTCTTT.

This clonotype has more than one count but fewer than ten. The V and J genes are TRBV5-1 and TRBJ1-1; D is unresolved. V lost 4 bases, J lost 4 bases, and 11 bases lay in between. From germline, CDR1 is SGHRS and CDR2 YFSETQ. This CDR3 is 13 amino acids long. The CDR3 nucleotides read TGCGCCAGCAGCGTGGTTTTCGGCACTGAAGCTTTCTTT. Translating it yields CASSVVFGTEAFF.

V gene TRBV5-1 combines with J gene TRBJ1-6; TRBD1 is a possible D gene (5 bases). CDR1 and CDR2 from the germline V gene are SGHRS and YFSETQ. This CDR3 has 15 amino acids. The ends were cut back, 4 bases at V and 4 bases at J, with 12 bases in the middle. The CDR3 sequence: CASSRDVGYNSPLHF. CDR3 nucleotide sequence: TGCGCCAGCAGCAGGGACGTGGGGTATAATTCACCCCTCCACTTT.

This clonotype was detected a few times. The chain has TRBV20-1 and TRBJ2-3, with 7 positions matching TRBD2. This CDR3 comprises 15 residues. J lost 7 bases, V lost 0 bases, and 10 bases had no gene match. Germline loops: CDR1 DFQATT, CDR2 SNEGSKA (reference sequence). The CDR3 DNA sequence: TGCAGTGCTAGAGATCTTTGGACTAGTAGTAATACGCAGTATTTT. Its protein product is CSARDLWTSSNTQYF.

This chain uses TRBV9 with TRBJ2-2, with a possible D match to TRBD2 (6 bases). CDR3 length: 14 amino acids. V was clipped by 3 bases and J by 5 bases, with 11 bases between them. Germline V gene lookup returns CDR1 SGDLS and CDR2 YYNGEE. CDR3 in amino acids: CASSGIRGTGELFF. CDR3 coding DNA: TGTGCCAGCAGCGGAATCCGGGGGACCGGGGAGCTGTTTTTT.

This clonotype was detected a few times. The chain has TRBV20-1 and TRBJ1-2; TRBD1 agrees at 8 bases. This CDR3 region has 14 residues. V gave up 2 bases and J gave up 4 bases; unmatched junction bases: 6. CDR1 is DFQATT, CDR2 SNEGSKA, per germline (reference sequence). In DNA form, the CDR3 reads TGCAGTGCTAGACGGACAGGGAGGGCCTATGGCTACACCTTC. Its translation: CSARRTGRAYGYTF.

This clonotype was counted a few times. The chain is built from TRBV12-3 or TRBV12-4 and TRBJ1-5, with unresolved D. The CDR3 runs to 15 residues. Trimming cost V 6 bases and J 0 bases, with 12 bases left between them. The CDR3 DNA reads as TGTGCCAGCAGCCCCGGGTCAACTAGCAATCAGCCCCAGCATTTT. Protein: CASSPGSTSNQPQHF.